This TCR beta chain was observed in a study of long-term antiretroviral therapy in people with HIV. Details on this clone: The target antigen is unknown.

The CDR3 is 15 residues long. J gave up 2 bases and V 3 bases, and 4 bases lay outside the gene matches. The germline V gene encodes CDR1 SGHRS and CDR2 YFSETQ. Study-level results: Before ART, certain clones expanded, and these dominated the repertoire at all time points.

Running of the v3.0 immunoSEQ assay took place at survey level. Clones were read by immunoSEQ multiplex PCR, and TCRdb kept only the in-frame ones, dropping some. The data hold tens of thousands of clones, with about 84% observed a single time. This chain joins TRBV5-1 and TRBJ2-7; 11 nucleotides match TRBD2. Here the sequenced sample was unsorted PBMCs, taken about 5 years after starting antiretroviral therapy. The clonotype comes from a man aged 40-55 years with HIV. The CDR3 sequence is CASSYHSGGAYEQYF. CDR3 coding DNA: TGCGCCAGCAGCTACCATAGCGGGGGGGCCTACGAGCAGTACTTC.